Described below is a single T cell receptor (beta chain) sequence and its context. The antigen remains unidentified. The data belong to a study of a mutant IDH1 vaccine in newly diagnosed glioma. On the study more broadly: Patients under treatment included roughly 62% males and 37.5% females and had a mean age of about 37 years.

Overall study findings and caveats: It seemed that pseudoprogression was not linked to changes in the top peripheral T cell clonotypes. Among patients, around 93% showed immune responses induced by the vaccine.

Only in-frame clones appear in the TCRdb table, and some are missing; sequencing was by immunoSEQ multiplex PCR. This repertoire shows tens of thousands of clones, roughly 87% found once; its top ten account for about 5.2%. Regarding time point: baseline, week 1 (first vaccination visit). Treatment indicated: pre-vaccination baseline after standard-of-care therapy. The donors had new WHO grade 3 or 4 astrocytomas; these were IDH1-mutant and ATRX-lost. Trimming cost V 3 bases and J 1 base, with 13 bases left between them. Germline V gives CDR1 MNHEY, CDR2 SMNVEV (reference sequence). This CDR3 is 16 amino acids long.

This sequence was found in a middle-aged man with glioma. Some clones in this sample may be carry-over from other donors' samples. The specimen was PBMCs, collected from a glioma patient treated with radiotherapy, temozolomide or both. The rearrangement joins TRBV27 to TRBJ1-5, with D unclear. CDR3 region: CASSFTGFTSNQPQHF. The CDR3 nucleotides read TGTGCCAGCAGTTTCACGGGGTTTACCAGCAATCAGCCCCAGCATTTT.